This is a list of T cell receptor beta chains from one sample in a study of blood T cell repertoires in COVID-19. Generated by immunoSEQ multiplex PCR, the TCRdb table keeps only in-frame clones and is missing some. The sample consists of approximately 300,000 clones, around 89% of them appearing once. The specimen sequenced was peripheral blood. The receptors derive from a man under 40 with acute or convalescent COVID-19. The CDR3 runs from the conserved cysteine through the conserved F or W. Fields, in order: D gene, clone size, V gene, J gene, CDR3 DNA, CDR3 protein. A D gene is named only where the DNA matches it firmly. Size is stated for part of the rows, as once, few or many counts, or as a class when the clone is expanded.

D gene: NA
clone size: NA
V gene: TRBV27
J gene: TRBJ2-7
CDR3 DNA: TGTGCCAGCAGTTTACCGGGAGCCTACGAGCAGTACTTC
CDR3 protein: CASSLPGAYEQYF

D gene: TRBD2
clone size: NA
V gene: TRBV9
J gene: TRBJ2-2
CDR3 DNA: TGTGCCAGCAGCGTAGAACCTAGCGGAGGGACCGGGGAGCTGTTTTTT
CDR3 protein: CASSVEPSGGTGELFF

D gene: NA
clone size: NA
V gene: TRBV28
J gene: TRBJ1-2
CDR3 DNA: TGTGCCAGCAGTTTGCAGACTAACTATGGCTACACCTTC
CDR3 protein: CASSLQTNYGYTF

D gene: NA
clone size: NA
V gene: TRBV15
J gene: TRBJ1-5
CDR3 DNA: TGTGCCACCAGCAGAGATTGGCGGGCAAATCAGCCCCAGCATTTT
CDR3 protein: CATSRDWRANQPQHF

D gene: NA
clone size: NA
V gene: TRBV15
J gene: TRBJ2-1
CDR3 DNA: TGTGCCACCAGCACCTCTAGCCGTAATGAGCAGTTCTTC
CDR3 protein: CATSTSSRNEQFF

D gene: TRBD1
clone size: few
V gene: TRBV7-9
J gene: TRBJ1-1
CDR3 DNA: TGTGCCAGCAGCCTATGGGACAGAGCGAACACTGAAGCTTTCTTT
CDR3 protein: CASSLWDRANTEAFF

D gene: NA
clone size: NA
V gene: TRBV23-1
J gene: TRBJ2-4
CDR3 DNA: TGCGCCAGCAGTCGCGACAAGGCCGAAAACATTCAGTACTTC
CDR3 protein: CASSRDKAENIQYF

D gene: TRBD1
clone size: many
V gene: TRBV10-3
J gene: TRBJ1-2
CDR3 DNA: TGTGCCATCAGTGATTCGCCGGGGGGGACAGGGGACTATGGCTACACCTTC
CDR3 protein: CAISDSPGGTGDYGYTF

D gene: TRBD1
clone size: NA
V gene: TRBV9
J gene: TRBJ2-1
CDR3 DNA: TGTGCCAGCAGCGTCGCGGATCAGGGGGCCTGGGAGCAGTTCTTC
CDR3 protein: CASSVADQGAWEQFF

D gene: NA
clone size: once
V gene: TRBV4-2
J gene: TRBJ1-1
CDR3 DNA: TGTGCCAGCGCGCGTAATGGGAACACTGAAGCTTTCTTT
CDR3 protein: CASARNGNTEAFF

D gene: NA
clone size: NA
V gene: TRBV7-9
J gene: TRBJ2-1
CDR3 DNA: TGTGCCAGCGAGCAGGACAAAACCTCCCTAGGGGTGCAGTTCTTC
CDR3 protein: CASEQDKTSLGVQFF

D gene: NA
clone size: NA
V gene: TRBV5-1
J gene: TRBJ1-4
CDR3 DNA: TGCGCCAGCAGCAGAGCTGCAACTAATGAAAAACTGTTTTTT
CDR3 protein: CASSRAATNEKLFF

D gene: NA
clone size: NA
V gene: TRBV30
J gene: TRBJ1-5
CDR3 DNA: TGTGCCTGGAGTGACGGGATTTCCAATCAGCCCCAGCATTTT
CDR3 protein: CAWSDGISNQPQHF

D gene: NA
clone size: NA
V gene: TRBV15
J gene: TRBJ2-5
CDR3 DNA: TGTGCCACCAGCAGAGAAGACGCGGGGGAGACCCAGTACTTC
CDR3 protein: CATSREDAGETQYF

D gene: TRBD2
clone size: NA
V gene: TRBV3-1/TRBV3-2
J gene: TRBJ2-5
CDR3 DNA: TGTGCCAGCAGCCAATGGGAGCGGGGGGGCCTTTCCCTATACTTC
CDR3 protein: CASSQWERGGLSLYF

D gene: TRBD1
clone size: few
V gene: TRBV2
J gene: TRBJ1-5
CDR3 DNA: TGTGCCAGCAGGGTTGGGACAGGGCTCAATCAGCCCCAGCATTTT
CDR3 protein: CASRVGTGLNQPQHF

D gene: NA
clone size: NA
V gene: TRBV6-2/TRBV6-3
J gene: TRBJ2-7
CDR3 DNA: TGTGCCAGCAGTTACTCGACGGGGACCTACGAGCAGTACTTC
CDR3 protein: CASSYSTGTYEQYF

D gene: TRBD1
clone size: NA
V gene: TRBV6-6
J gene: TRBJ1-2
CDR3 DNA: TGTGCCAGCAGCTATGTGGCGGACAGGCCTGGCTACACCTTC
CDR3 protein: CASSYVADRPGYTF

D gene: NA
clone size: NA
V gene: TRBV6-5
J gene: TRBJ1-5
CDR3 DNA: TGTGCCAGCGCCTCCCGGAGACTCCTCTCCCAGCATTTT
CDR3 protein: CASASRRLLSQHF

D gene: TRBD1
clone size: few
V gene: TRBV4-2
J gene: TRBJ1-6
CDR3 DNA: TGTGCCAGCAGCCAAGAAGCCGGGACAGGACTTTCACCCCTCCACTTT
CDR3 protein: CASSQEAGTGLSPLHF

D gene: NA
clone size: NA
V gene: TRBV7-2
J gene: TRBJ2-5
CDR3 DNA: TGTGCCAGCCAGGGACAAGAAGAGACCCAGTACTTC
CDR3 protein: CASQGQEETQYF

D gene: TRBD2
clone size: NA
V gene: TRBV19
J gene: TRBJ2-2
CDR3 DNA: TGTGCCAGTAGCAGAAGGACTAGCGGGACGAACACCGGGGAGCTGTTTTTT
CDR3 protein: CASSRRTSGTNTGELFF

D gene: TRBD2
clone size: once
V gene: TRBV5-4
J gene: TRBJ2-7
CDR3 DNA: TGTGCCAGCAGCTTGGACTGGACTAGCTCCTACGAGCAGTACTTC
CDR3 protein: CASSLDWTSSYEQYF

D gene: NA
clone size: few
V gene: TRBV27
J gene: TRBJ1-6
CDR3 DNA: TGTGCCAGCAGTTTGACTACCGCCAGCTCCTATAATTCACCCCTCCACTTT
CDR3 protein: CASSLTTASSYNSPLHF

D gene: TRBD2
clone size: NA
V gene: TRBV9
J gene: TRBJ2-1
CDR3 DNA: TGTGCCAGCAGCGTAGAGGGCGGACTAGCTTCCGATGAGCAGTTCTTC
CDR3 protein: CASSVEGGLASDEQFF

D gene: NA
clone size: NA
V gene: TRBV19
J gene: TRBJ2-2
CDR3 DNA: TGTGCCAGTAGTACCAAGCGCGGATACGCCCCGAACACCGGGGAGCTGTTTTTT
CDR3 protein: CASSTKRGYAPNTGELFF

D gene: NA
clone size: NA
V gene: TRBV11-3
J gene: TRBJ2-7
CDR3 DNA: TGTGCCAGCAGCTTATACGGGGGGCAGGTCTCCTACGAGCAGTACTTC
CDR3 protein: CASSLYGGQVSYEQYF

D gene: NA
clone size: NA
V gene: TRBV11-2
J gene: TRBJ2-1
CDR3 DNA: TGTGCCAGCAGCTTCGGTGTTAGCTACAATGAGCAGTTCTTC
CDR3 protein: CASSFGVSYNEQFF

D gene: TRBD1
clone size: NA
V gene: TRBV6-5
J gene: TRBJ2-2
CDR3 DNA: TGTGCCAGCAGGAAGGGGACAGGGGTTCCCGGGGAGCTGTTTTTT
CDR3 protein: CASRKGTGVPGELFF

D gene: NA
clone size: NA
V gene: TRBV6-5
J gene: TRBJ1-2
CDR3 DNA: TGTGCCAGCCAAGACAGCAACTATGGCTACACCTTC
CDR3 protein: CASQDSNYGYTF

D gene: TRBD1
clone size: few
V gene: TRBV12-5
J gene: TRBJ2-5
CDR3 DNA: TGTGCTAGTGGTCCGCTCCCCGGGGACAGGGTTATCCAGTACTTC
CDR3 protein: CASGPLPGDRVIQYF

D gene: NA
clone size: NA
V gene: TRBV6-6
J gene: TRBJ1-5
CDR3 DNA: TGTGCCAGCAGTCCAGGGATTCAGCCCCAGCATTTT
CDR3 protein: CASSPGIQPQHF

D gene: TRBD1
clone size: NA
V gene: TRBV5-1
J gene: TRBJ1-1
CDR3 DNA: TGCGCCAGCAGCCCTAACAGGGGGCCCATGAACACTGAAGCTTTCTTT
CDR3 protein: CASSPNRGPMNTEAFF

D gene: NA
clone size: NA
V gene: TRBV7-2
J gene: TRBJ2-7
CDR3 DNA: TGTGCCAGCAGCCCGACGGCAGGGCCCCACGAGCAGTACTTC
CDR3 protein: CASSPTAGPHEQYF

D gene: NA
clone size: NA
V gene: TRBV7-8
J gene: TRBJ2-3
CDR3 DNA: TGTGCCAGCAGCACCAGGGATGATACGCAGTATTTT
CDR3 protein: CASSTRDDTQYF

D gene: NA
clone size: NA
V gene: TRBV2
J gene: TRBJ1-3
CDR3 DNA: TGTGCCAGCAGTGAAGGGCAGGTGGAGGGGACCACCATATATTTT
CDR3 protein: CASSEGQVEGTTIYF

D gene: TRBD1
clone size: few
V gene: TRBV5-4
J gene: TRBJ2-7
CDR3 DNA: TGTGCCAGCAGCTCCGGGACAGGGGTCTACGAGCAGTACTTC
CDR3 protein: CASSSGTGVYEQYF

D gene: TRBD1
clone size: once
V gene: TRBV2
J gene: TRBJ2-3
CDR3 DNA: TGTGCCAGCTCCCGACAGGGGGGTTTGGCAGATACGCAGTATTTT
CDR3 protein: CASSRQGGLADTQYF

D gene: TRBD2
clone size: once
V gene: TRBV2
J gene: TRBJ2-3
CDR3 DNA: TGTGCCAGCAGTGGGCGGGAGGCCCGCACAGATACGCAGTATTTT
CDR3 protein: CASSGREARTDTQYF

D gene: TRBD2
clone size: NA
V gene: TRBV27
J gene: TRBJ2-1
CDR3 DNA: TGTGCCAGCAGTTTATTAGGGCTAGCGGGAGGTTATGAGCAGTTCTTC
CDR3 protein: CASSLLGLAGGYEQFF

D gene: NA
clone size: NA
V gene: TRBV5-1
J gene: TRBJ2-7
CDR3 DNA: TGCGCCAGCAGCTTGCTCTCCTGGGCTCTCTACGAGCAGTACTTC
CDR3 protein: CASSLLSWALYEQYF

D gene: NA
clone size: NA
V gene: TRBV9
J gene: TRBJ2-1
CDR3 DNA: TGTGCCAGCAGCGTAGATGGCGGGGCAAGCTCCTACAATGAGCAGTTCTTC
CDR3 protein: CASSVDGGASSYNEQFF

D gene: TRBD1
clone size: NA
V gene: TRBV29-1
J gene: TRBJ1-1
CDR3 DNA: TGCAGCGTCCGACAGGGAAGAAACACTGAAGCTTTCTTT
CDR3 protein: CSVRQGRNTEAFF

D gene: TRBD1
clone size: NA
V gene: TRBV13
J gene: TRBJ1-4
CDR3 DNA: TGTGCCAGCAGCTTGGGACAGATTAATGAAAAACTGTTTTTT
CDR3 protein: CASSLGQINEKLFF

D gene: TRBD2
clone size: NA
V gene: TRBV4-1
J gene: TRBJ2-2
CDR3 DNA: TGCGCCAGCAGCCAAGCCACACCTGCGGGAGTTCCCGGGGAGCTGTTTTTT
CDR3 protein: CASSQATPAGVPGELFF

D gene: NA
clone size: NA
V gene: TRBV6-5
J gene: TRBJ1-1
CDR3 DNA: TGTGCCAGCGCGCGCAGGGAGAACACTGAAGCTTTCTTT
CDR3 protein: CASARRENTEAFF

D gene: NA
clone size: NA
V gene: TRBV7-3
J gene: TRBJ2-7
CDR3 DNA: TGTGCCAGCAGCTCCGGGGTCGTGGACGAGCAGTACTTC
CDR3 protein: CASSSGVVDEQYF

D gene: NA
clone size: NA
V gene: TRBV19
J gene: TRBJ1-4
CDR3 DNA: TGTGCCAGTAGAACGGGACAAGTTAATGAAAAACTGTTTTTT
CDR3 protein: CASRTGQVNEKLFF

D gene: TRBD2
clone size: NA
V gene: TRBV3-1/TRBV3-2
J gene: TRBJ2-3
CDR3 DNA: TGTGCCAGCAGCCGACGAGCGGGGGCGGTAACAGATACGCAGTATTTT
CDR3 protein: CASSRRAGAVTDTQYF

D gene: TRBD1
clone size: NA
V gene: TRBV7-9
J gene: TRBJ2-2
CDR3 DNA: TGTGCCAGCAGCTCCTCGGGACAGGGAACCGGGGAGCTGTTTTTT
CDR3 protein: CASSSSGQGTGELFF

D gene: TRBD2
clone size: NA
V gene: TRBV6-5
J gene: TRBJ2-1
CDR3 DNA: TGTGCCAGCAGACCTCCTAGCGGGAGGAAGAATGAGCAGTTCTTC
CDR3 protein: CASRPPSGRKNEQFF

D gene: TRBD1
clone size: NA
V gene: TRBV6-1
J gene: TRBJ1-2
CDR3 DNA: TGTGCCAGCAGTGAACAGGCAGGGGGCTTCTATGGCTACACCTTC
CDR3 protein: CASSEQAGGFYGYTF

D gene: TRBD1
clone size: once
V gene: TRBV29-1
J gene: TRBJ2-5
CDR3 DNA: TGCAGCGTTGAAGGACAGGGGTTGGAGACCCAGTACTTC
CDR3 protein: CSVEGQGLETQYF

D gene: TRBD1
clone size: NA
V gene: TRBV14
J gene: TRBJ1-2
CDR3 DNA: TGTGCCAGCAGCCAACTCCGGACAGGAACGTTGTCCTCCTATGGCTACACCTTC
CDR3 protein: CASSQLRTGTLSSYGYTF

D gene: NA
clone size: NA
V gene: TRBV19
J gene: TRBJ1-5
CDR3 DNA: TGTGCCTGCCGCGGTCGGAGCAATCAGCCCCAGCATTTT
CDR3 protein: CACRGRSNQPQHF

D gene: NA
clone size: NA
V gene: TRBV6-1
J gene: TRBJ1-6
CDR3 DNA: TGTGCCAGCAGTGAGTTAGCGAAAAATTCACCCCTCCACTTT
CDR3 protein: CASSELAKNSPLHF